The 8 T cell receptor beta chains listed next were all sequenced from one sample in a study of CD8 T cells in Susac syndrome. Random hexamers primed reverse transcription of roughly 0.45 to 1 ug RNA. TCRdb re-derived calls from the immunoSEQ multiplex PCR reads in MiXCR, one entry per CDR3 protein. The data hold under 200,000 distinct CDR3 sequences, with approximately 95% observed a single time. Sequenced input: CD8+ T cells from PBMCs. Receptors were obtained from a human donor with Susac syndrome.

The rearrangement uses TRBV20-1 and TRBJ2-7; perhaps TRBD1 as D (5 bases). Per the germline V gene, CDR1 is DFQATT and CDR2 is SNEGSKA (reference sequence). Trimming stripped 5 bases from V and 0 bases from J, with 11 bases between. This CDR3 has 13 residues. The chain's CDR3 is CSACDRTSYEQYF. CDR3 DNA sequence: TGCAGTGCTTGCGACAGAACCTCCTACGAGCAGTACTTC.

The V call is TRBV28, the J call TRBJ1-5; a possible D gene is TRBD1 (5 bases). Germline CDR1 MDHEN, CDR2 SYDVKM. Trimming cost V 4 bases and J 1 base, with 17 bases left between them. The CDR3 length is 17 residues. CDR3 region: CASSSHESDTSNQPQHF. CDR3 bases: TGTGCCAGCAGTTCCCACGAGTCGGACACAAGCAATCAGCCCCAGCATTTT.

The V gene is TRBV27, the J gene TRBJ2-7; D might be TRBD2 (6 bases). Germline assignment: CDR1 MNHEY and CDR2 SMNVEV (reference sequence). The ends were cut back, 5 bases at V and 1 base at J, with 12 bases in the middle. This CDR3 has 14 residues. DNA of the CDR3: TGTGCCAGCAGTCCCCAACTAGCTTCCTACGAGCAGTACTTC. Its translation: CASSPQLASYEQYF.

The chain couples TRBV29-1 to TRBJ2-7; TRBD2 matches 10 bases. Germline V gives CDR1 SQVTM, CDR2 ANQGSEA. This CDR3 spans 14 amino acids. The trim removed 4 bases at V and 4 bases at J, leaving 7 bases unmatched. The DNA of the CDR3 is TGCAGCGTTGCGCCGGGACTAGCGTCTTACGAGCAGTACTTC. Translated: CSVAPGLASYEQYF.

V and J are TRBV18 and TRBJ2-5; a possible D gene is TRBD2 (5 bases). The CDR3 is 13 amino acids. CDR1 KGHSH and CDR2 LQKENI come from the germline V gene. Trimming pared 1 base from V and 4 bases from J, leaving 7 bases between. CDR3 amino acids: CASSPQGVETQYF. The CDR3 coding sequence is TGTGCCAGCTCACCACAGGGAGTAGAGACCCAGTACTTC.

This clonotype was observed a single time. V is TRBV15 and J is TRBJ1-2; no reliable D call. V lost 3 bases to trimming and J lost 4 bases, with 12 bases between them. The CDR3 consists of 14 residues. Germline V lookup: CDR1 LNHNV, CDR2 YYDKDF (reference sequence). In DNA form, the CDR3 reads TGTGCCACCAGCAGGACCTCGGAGAGCTATGGCTACACCTTC. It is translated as CATSRTSESYGYTF.

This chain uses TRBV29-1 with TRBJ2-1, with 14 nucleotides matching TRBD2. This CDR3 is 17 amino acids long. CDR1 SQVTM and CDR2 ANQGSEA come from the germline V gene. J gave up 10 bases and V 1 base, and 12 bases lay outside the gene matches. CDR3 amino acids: CSVEGGGTSGSSDEQFF. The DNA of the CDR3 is TGCAGCGTTGAAGGGGGAGGGACTAGCGGGAGTTCTGACGAGCAGTTCTTC.

CDR3 coding DNA: TGTGCCAGCAGCTCAGGACAGGGGGTCCACAATGAGCAGTTCTTC. Protein: CASSSGQGVHNEQFF. This rearrangement joins TRBV7-9 to TRBJ2-1; TRBD1 matches 10 bases. J gave up 5 bases and V 4 bases, and 5 bases lay outside the gene matches. The CDR3 is made up of 15 amino acids. Germline CDR1 SEHNR, CDR2 FQNEAQ (reference sequence).